The rows below give T cell receptor beta chains drawn from one sample of a study of blood T cell repertoires in COVID-19. The assay was immunoSEQ multiplex PCR, and TCRdb's table has in-frame clones only and misses some. The sample lists some 280,000 clones; approximately 90% were seen once. Sequenced sample: peripheral blood. All receptors come from a woman in her 30s with active or convalescent COVID-19. Each CDR3 is given without its conserved first and last residue.

j_call v_call cdr3_aa
TRBJ1-2 TRBV6-6 ASSHDGADRIHYGYT
TRBJ1-1 TRBV2 ASSFSGIRNTEAF
TRBJ1-2 TRBV12-3/TRBV12-4 ASSTGRYGYT
TRBJ1-2 TRBV28 ASSLRPRGQGYT
TRBJ1-2 TRBV6-1 ASSERTPAGVGGYT
TRBJ1-1 TRBV6-2/TRBV6-3 ASSYPTGYAEAF
TRBJ1-4 TRBV5-6 ASSLGGQGEKLF
TRBJ2-3 TRBV27 ASSLSGTRGSDTQY
TRBJ1-5 TRBV10-3 AISESRTGGYLGDQPQH
TRBJ2-5 TRBV29-1 SVSSTSGGETQY
TRBJ2-3 TRBV5-1 ASSWRVGSARSTDTQY
TRBJ1-5 TRBV7-9 ASSSGQGNQPQH
TRBJ1-6 TRBV6-5 ASTRDLNSPLH
TRBJ2-1 TRBV4-1 ASTRGGEQF
TRBJ2-4 TRBV19 ASSIGGLQGYIQY
TRBJ2-7 TRBV28 ASSFFRAGGPSYEQY
TRBJ1-6 TRBV19 ASSLREGYSPLH
TRBJ2-5 TRBV2 ASSVSGQGFTN
TRBJ1-1 TRBV30 AWKREATEAF
TRBJ2-1 TRBV11-3 ASSLRGGGYNEQF
TRBJ1-5 TRBV19 ASSIRKGQPQH
TRBJ1-5 TRBV7-9 ASSLWTGVGRDQPQH
TRBJ1-2 TRBV29-1 SVRDRGAYGYT
TRBJ2-2 TRBV3-1/TRBV3-2 ASSSSGTGELF
TRBJ1-2 TRBV29-1 SVVSGARVGYT
TRBJ2-1 TRBV5-1 ASSLNKASGGNEQF
TRBJ1-1 TRBV30 AWSPGTGVKAF
TRBJ2-7 TRBV7-9 ASSPPGIPYEQY
TRBJ1-2 TRBV5-4 ASSALDRTRQNYGYT
TRBJ2-2 TRBV11-2 ASSPDRGSTGELF
TRBJ1-2 TRBV2 ASIQIQGSGYT
TRBJ2-2 TRBV19 ASSIARDSGELF
TRBJ2-7 TRBV21-1 ASSKGRDSGTGVSYEQY
TRBJ2-3 TRBV25-1 ASTYLTDTQY
TRBJ1-1 TRBV6-1 ASSESAWTGRAF
TRBJ1-3 TRBV7-2 ASSPDRGLGNTIY
TRBJ1-1 TRBV25-1 ASSEKTGRENTEAF
TRBJ2-5 TRBV21-1 ASSKATGECQETQY
TRBJ2-5 TRBV18 ASSPPFGETQY
TRBJ2-1 TRBV9 ASSVTGTPYNEQF
TRBJ2-2 TRBV29-1 SGGLSTGELF
TRBJ2-1 TRBV2 ASSVLASVISEQF
TRBJ1-6 TRBV7-9 ASSLVRGMVNSPLH
TRBJ2-3 TRBV9 ASNRDPSTDTQY
TRBJ2-2 TRBV5-1 ASSLDRNTGELF
TRBJ2-3 TRBV6-2/TRBV6-3 ASSYSGGAGTTSTDTQY
TRBJ1-2 TRBV4-3 ASSPKRDSRYGYT
TRBJ2-6 TRBV7-3 ASSPRDRAAGANVLT
TRBJ1-1 TRBV2 ASSEGAGTEAF
TRBJ1-2 TRBV7-2 ASSLVGLGLIEGGYT
TRBJ1-5 TRBV7-2 ASSRDRGTPQH
TRBJ2-2 TRBV19 ASSLGQGARGSGELF
TRBJ2-2 TRBV6-7 ASNTPGGGTGELF
TRBJ2-7 TRBV11-2 ASSLSGGTHTYEQY
TRBJ1-2 TRBV2 ASGTGPDYGYT
TRBJ1-4 TRBV2 ASSEARTNEKLF
TRBJ2-3 TRBV7-2 ASSPRGEDTQY